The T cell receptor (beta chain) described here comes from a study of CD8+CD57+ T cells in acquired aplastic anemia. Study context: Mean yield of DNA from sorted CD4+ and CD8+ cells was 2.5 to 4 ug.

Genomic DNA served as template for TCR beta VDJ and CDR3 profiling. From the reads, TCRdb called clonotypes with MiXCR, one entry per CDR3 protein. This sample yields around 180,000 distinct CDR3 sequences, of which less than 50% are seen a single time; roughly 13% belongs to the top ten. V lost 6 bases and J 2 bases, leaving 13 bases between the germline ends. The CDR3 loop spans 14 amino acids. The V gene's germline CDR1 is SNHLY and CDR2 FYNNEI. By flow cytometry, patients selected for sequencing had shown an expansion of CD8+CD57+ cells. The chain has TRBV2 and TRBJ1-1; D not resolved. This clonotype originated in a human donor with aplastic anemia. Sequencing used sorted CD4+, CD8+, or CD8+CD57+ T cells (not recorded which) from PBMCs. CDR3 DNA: TGTGCCAGCAGCCCCGAGCAAGGTAACACTGAAGCTTTCTTT. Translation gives CASSPEQGNTEAFF.